This T cell receptor beta chain was captured by sequencing in a study of blood T cell repertoires in COVID-19. About the research overall: The United States, Italy and Spain were the sources of the acute and convalescent COVID-19 samples. Sample material is recorded as cDNA or gDNA derived from T cells, B-cell-depleted T cells, or PBMCs.

There are 13 residues in the CDR3. Trimming removed 10 bases from V and 1 base from J, with 13 bases in between. Germline CDR1 and CDR2: MDHEN and SYDVKM. This clone was found a few times. In the study's own analysis: By means of reference gene primer amplification, nucleated cell counts were estimated. Profiled with immunoSEQ multiplex PCR; TCRdb holds only in-frame clones, not every one. V and J calls plus clone size are reproduced from that table; the DNA served to infer D and trimming. Altogether 150,000 or so clones are present, 80% to 90% being singletons, with the ten largest covering approximately 6.1%.

This rearrangement joins TRBV28 to TRBJ1-1, with D perhaps matching TRBD1 (6 bases). The sequenced sample consisted of peripheral blood. The TCR sequence derives from a man older than 75 with acute or convalescent COVID-19. This CDR3 reads CATHRTENTEAFF. CDR3 DNA: TGTGCCACCCACAGGACAGAGAACACTGAAGCTTTCTTT.